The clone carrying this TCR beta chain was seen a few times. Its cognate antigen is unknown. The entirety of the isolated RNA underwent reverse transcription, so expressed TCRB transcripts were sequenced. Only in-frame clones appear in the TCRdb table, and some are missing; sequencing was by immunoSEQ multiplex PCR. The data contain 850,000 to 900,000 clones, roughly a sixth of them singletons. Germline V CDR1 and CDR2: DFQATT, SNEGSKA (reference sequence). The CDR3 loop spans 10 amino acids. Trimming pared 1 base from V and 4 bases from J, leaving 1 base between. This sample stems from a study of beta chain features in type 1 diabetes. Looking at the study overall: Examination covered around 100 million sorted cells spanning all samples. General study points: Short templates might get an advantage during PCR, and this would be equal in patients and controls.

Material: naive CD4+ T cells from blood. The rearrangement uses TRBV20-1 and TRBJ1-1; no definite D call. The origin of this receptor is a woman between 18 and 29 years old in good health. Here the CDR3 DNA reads TGCAGTGCTAGAGTCACTGAAGCTTTCTTT. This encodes CSARVTEAFF.